Given below is one TCR beta chain in context. The germline CDR1 and CDR2 sequences are SNHLY and FYNNEI. Losses at the gene ends were 6 bases for V and 0 bases for J; bases not matched to a gene: 8. The CDR3 runs to 17 residues. This record comes from a study of CD4 T cells in lung cancer. Study summary: Patients had adenocarcinoma or squamous carcinoma and were aged 60 to 69.

Produced via immunoSEQ multiplex PCR; TCRdb's table is partial and in-frame only. This sample carries some 9,600 clones, 50% to 75% of them seen once, and the ten largest clones take 15%. At least 3 cm from the malignant lesion, non-adjacent lung tissue was taken from the same resection. This receptor was obtained from a man between 60 and 75 years old with non-small cell lung cancer. Sequencing was carried out using normal lung tissue taken away from the tumor. This sequence joins TRBV2 and TRBJ2-4; TRBD2 agrees at 10 bases. The CDR3 DNA is TGTGCCAGCAGCCGCGGACTAGCGGCATTAGCCAAAAACATTCAGTACTTC. It translates to CASSRGLAALAKNIQYF.